This entry is about one T cell receptor beta chain. Its antigen is currently unknown. The data were obtained in a study of PD-1 blockade in classical Hodgkin lymphoma. The ends lost 1 base at V and 2 bases at J; junction bases unmatched: 4. Germline assignment: CDR1 SGHRS and CDR2 YFSETQ. The CDR3 is 15 residues long. General study results and limits: Compared with baseline, CD4+ but not CD8+ TCR diversity had risen significantly by C4D1. Sources of repertoire differences remain undefined, possibly disease activity or prior therapy.

Repertoires were generated with immunoSEQ multiplex PCR, while TCRdb's copy carries only in-frame clones and drops some. The table lists nearly 100,000 clones, roughly 83% of them singletons. Each patient relapsed following autologous stem cell transplantation, and prior brentuximab vedotin exposure differed. Complete response, partial response or progressive disease constituted the best response categories observed. V gene TRBV5-1 combines with J gene TRBJ2-5; TRBD2 matches at 8 bases. The sample consisted of peripheral blood mononuclear cells (PBMCs), taken at baseline. This sequence was found in a human donor with classical Hodgkin lymphoma. The CDR3 loop reads CASSLWGGGQETQYF. In DNA form, the CDR3 reads TGCGCCAGCAGCTTGTGGGGCGGGGGGCAAGAGACCCAGTACTTC.